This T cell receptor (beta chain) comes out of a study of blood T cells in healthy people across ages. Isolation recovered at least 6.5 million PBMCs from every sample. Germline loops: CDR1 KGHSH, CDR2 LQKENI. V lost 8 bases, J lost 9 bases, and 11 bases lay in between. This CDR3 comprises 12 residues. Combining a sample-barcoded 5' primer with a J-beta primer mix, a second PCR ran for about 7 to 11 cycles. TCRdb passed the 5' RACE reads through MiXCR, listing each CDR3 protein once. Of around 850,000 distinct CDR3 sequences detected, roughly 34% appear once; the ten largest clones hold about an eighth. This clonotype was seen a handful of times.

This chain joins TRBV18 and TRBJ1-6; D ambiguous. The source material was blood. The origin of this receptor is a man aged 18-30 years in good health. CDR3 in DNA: TGTGCCAGCGCCTATGCGGGTTCACCCCTCCACTTT. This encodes CASAYAGSPLHF. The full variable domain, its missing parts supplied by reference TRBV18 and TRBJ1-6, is NAGVMQNPRHLVRRRGQEARLRCSPMKGHSHVYWYRQLPEEGLKFMVYLQKENIIDESGMPKERFSAEFPKEGPSILRIQQVVRGDSAAYFCASAYAGSPLHFGNGTRLTVT.